This T cell receptor (beta chain) was found in a study of Ad26.COV2.S vaccination and SARS-CoV-2 variants. As for treatment: about 20 received Ad26.COV2.S at low or high dose, single or two shots; roughly five received placebo; per-sample allocation not given. Day 63 after the first injection of vaccine or placebo was the sampling time. Vaccination employed an Ad26 vector expressing the Wuhan-strain SARS-CoV-2 spike. Per the germline V gene, CDR1 is SGHNT and CDR2 is YYREEE (reference sequence). V was cut by 3 bases and J by 7 bases, with 13 bases left in between. The CDR3 consists of 14 residues. Clones were read by immunoSEQ multiplex PCR, and TCRdb kept only the in-frame ones, dropping some. The sample has some 250,000 clones, around 87% seen once; the top ten hold around 10%.

This specimen consisted of peripheral blood, obtained in a trial of Ad26.COV2.S vaccine versus placebo. The chain is built from TRBV5-4 and TRBJ1-4; the D gene is possibly TRBD1 (6 bases). This sequence originates from a person aged 18-65 years who received the Ad26.COV2.S COVID-19 vaccine or a placebo. The CDR3 DNA reads TGTGCCAGCAGCTCTTCAGGGGCGGGTGAAAAACTGTTTTTT. As protein: CASSSSGAGEKLFF.